What follows are 32 T cell receptor beta chains derived from one specimen sequenced in a study of beta chain features in type 1 diabetes. Investigators reverse transcribed all isolated RNA, so they sequenced expressed TCRB transcripts. Sequenced by immunoSEQ multiplex PCR; TCRdb stores in-frame clones only, minus some. The top ten clones hold 0.023% of a sample with 970,000 or so clones, under 20% of them seen once. The source material was naive CD4+ T cells from blood. The receptors here all came from a woman aged 18-29 years in good health.

This sequence joins TRBV7-8 and TRBJ2-1; 7 bases are shared with TRBD2. Looked up from germline, CDR1 is SGHVS and CDR2 is FQNEAQ. CDR3 size: 15 residues. V gave up 3 bases and J gave up 9 bases; unmatched junction bases: 11. CDR3 amino acids: CASSFYRAGEVEQFF. CDR3 DNA: TGTGCCAGCAGCTTTTATAGGGCGGGAGAGGTTGAGCAGTTCTTC.

The chain couples TRBV5-1 to TRBJ2-5; D is possibly TRBD2 (6 bases). The V gene's germline CDR1 is SGHRS and CDR2 YFSETQ. CDR3 length: 13 residues. The V end was cut by 2 bases, the J end by 7 bases, with 12 bases between. CDR3 DNA sequence: TGCGCCAGCAGCTTTGATCTCGGGGGGACCCAGTACTTC. It specifies CASSFDLGGTQYF.

In this sample, this clone turned up a few times. This sequence joins TRBV11-2 and TRBJ2-7; D not resolved. CDR3 length: 14 residues. V lost 1 base, J lost 4 bases, and 11 bases lay in between. Germline CDR1 SGHAT, CDR2 FQNNGV. The CDR3 nucleotides are TGTGCCAGCAGCTTAGGGGTCAGGCAGTACGAGCAGTACTTC. It yields the protein CASSLGVRQYEQYF.

The V call is TRBV29-1, the J call TRBJ2-7; D gene unclear. Germline V gives CDR1 SQVTM, CDR2 ANQGSEA. V was shortened by 4 bases and J by 0 bases, with 7 bases between the two germline ends. The CDR3 covers 12 residues. This CDR3 reads CSVAYTSYEQYF. As DNA, the CDR3 is TGCAGCGTTGCGTACACCTCCTACGAGCAGTACTTC.

There are a few counts of this clone. The V call is TRBV25-1, the J call TRBJ2-7; TRBD1 might be the D (7 bases). From germline, CDR1 is MGHDK and CDR2 SYGVNS. Between the trimmed V and J ends, which lost 5 bases and 0 bases, there was a span of 8 bases. There are 13 residues in the CDR3. The CDR3 reads CASSQGGSYEQYF. The CDR3 DNA is TGTGCCAGCAGTCAGGGGGGCTCCTACGAGCAGTACTTC.

J is TRBJ2-1 and V is TRBV18, with D perhaps given as TRBD1 or TRBD2 (6 bases each). Trimming left V 5 bases short and J 5 bases short, with 13 bases between. CDR3 size: 14 residues. Germline CDR1 KGHSH, CDR2 LQKENI. The CDR3 loop is CASSSRGLDNEQFF. Written as DNA, the CDR3 is TGTGCCAGCTCAAGTCGGGGGCTGGACAATGAGCAGTTCTTC.

The chain links TRBV4-1 to TRBJ1-2; possible D gene TRBD1, 5 bases. Germline V CDR1 and CDR2: MGHRA, YSYEKL. V was clipped by 0 bases and J by 2 bases, with 7 bases between them. The CDR3 is 14 amino acids. The CDR3 nucleotides read TGCGCCAGCAGCCAAGATGGGGGAAACTATGGCTACACCTTC. Translating it yields CASSQDGGNYGYTF.

V gene TRBV5-1 combines with J gene TRBJ2-4; no firm D call. V lost 0 bases to trimming and J lost 3 bases, with 16 bases between them. CDR3 length equals 17 residues. Germline CDR1 reads SGHRS; CDR2 reads YFSETQ. CDR3 sequence: CASSLARVHSSKNIQYF. The DNA of the CDR3 is TGCGCCAGCAGCTTGGCCAGAGTCCACAGTAGCAAAAACATTCAGTACTTC.

This clone was seen a handful of times. V usage is TRBV7-2 and J usage is TRBJ2-7; either TRBD1 or TRBD2 may supply D (5 bases each). Germline V gene lookup returns CDR1 SGHTA and CDR2 FQGNSA. V was clipped by 6 bases and J by 2 bases, with 8 bases between them. The CDR3 extends over 12 amino acids. The CDR3 DNA reads as TGTGCCAGCAGTAGAGGGGCCTACGAGCAGTACTTC. Encoded protein: CASSRGAYEQYF.

The rearrangement joins TRBV10-3 to TRBJ1-2; D is unclear. The CDR3 is 12 amino acids. Trimming pared 2 bases from V and 10 bases from J, leaving 11 bases between. CDR1 is ENHRY and CDR2 is SYGVKD in the germline V gene. CDR3 nucleotide sequence: TGTGCCATCAGTGAGATGGAGGATCTCTACACCTTC. Encoded protein: CAISEMEDLYTF.

This clone was seen only a few times. The chain employs TRBV7-9 and TRBJ1-4, with 7 bases lining up with TRBD1. The CDR3 contains 15 residues. The J segment lost 3 bases and the V segment lost 10 bases, leaving 11 bases of the junction unmatched. Germline CDR1 and CDR2: SEHNR and FQNEAQ (reference sequence). The CDR3: CATISPGTANEKLFF. DNA for the CDR3: TGTGCCACCATCTCCCCCGGGACAGCTAATGAAAAACTGTTTTTT.

This clone was recorded a few times. The chain couples TRBV28 to TRBJ2-7; D may be TRBD1 (5 bases). V was clipped by 5 bases and J by 4 bases, with 18 bases between them. Germline CDR1 MDHEN, CDR2 SYDVKM. The CDR3 is made up of 15 amino acids. The CDR3 here is CASSPYRRSSYEQYF. The CDR3 bases are TGTGCCAGCAGTCCGTACAGGCGTTCATCTTACGAGCAGTACTTC.

The chain has TRBV9 and TRBJ2-3; the match to TRBD2 covers 16 bases. Trimming took 4 bases from V and 2 from J; bases not matched to a gene: 10. The CDR3 is made up of 19 amino acids. CDR1 SGDLS and CDR2 YYNGEE come from the germline V gene. The CDR3 DNA sequence: TGTGCCAGCAGCACACTCGGGACTAGCGGGAGGGATGCCACAGATACGCAGTATTTT. Amino acids: CASSTLGTSGRDATDTQYF.

The chain joins TRBV19 to TRBJ1-5; D remains ambiguous. V was clipped by 2 bases and J by 0 bases, with 8 bases between them. Germline values: CDR1 LNHDA, CDR2 SQIVND (reference sequence). This CDR3 comprises 15 residues. This CDR3 is CASSISGGSNQPQHF. For the CDR3, the DNA is TGTGCCAGTAGTATATCTGGTGGTAGCAATCAGCCCCAGCATTTT.

This CDR3 reads CASSAGTLRGYTF. DNA for the CDR3: TGTGCCAGCAGTGCCGGGACACTGAGGGGCTACACCTTC. This chain uses TRBV2 with TRBJ1-2; the D gene is possibly TRBD1 (6 bases). CDR3 length: 13 residues. V lost 4 bases and J lost 8, with 14 bases in between. The V gene's germline CDR1 is SNHLY and CDR2 FYNNEI.

A single count supports this clone. The chain links TRBV19 to TRBJ2-4; D not certain. The germline CDR1 and CDR2 sequences are LNHDA and SQIVND (reference sequence). Trimming took off 1 base at V and 4 bases at J, with 5 bases between the two ends. The CDR3 consists of 13 residues. CDR3 nucleotide sequence: TGTGCCAGTAGTATAGTAGGGAAAAACATTCAGTACTTC. Its protein product is CASSIVGKNIQYF. Full variable domain (missing parts from reference TRBV19 and TRBJ2-4): DGGITQSPKYLFRKEGQNVTLSCEQNLNHDAMYWYRQDPGQGLRLIYYSQIVNDFQKGDIAEGYSVSREKKESFPLTVTSAQKNPTAFYLCASSIVGKNIQYFGAGTRLSVL.

This clone showed up just a few times. The chain combines TRBV10-3 with TRBJ2-3; 11 nucleotides align to TRBD2. V shed 10 bases, J shed 0 bases, and the junction held 9 bases outside the gene matches. The CDR3 contains 16 residues. Germline CDR1 ENHRY, CDR2 SYGVKD. As DNA, the CDR3 is TGTGCCACCAGGGGACTAGCGGATCCTAGCACAGATACGCAGTATTTT. Encoded protein: CATRGLADPSTDTQYF.

The chain recombines TRBV29-1 with TRBJ2-1; tentative D call: TRBD2 (5 bases). CDR1 is SQVTM and CDR2 is ANQGSEA in the germline V gene. Trimming removed 3 bases from V and 0 bases from J, with 6 bases in between. The CDR3 is 13 amino acids. The CDR3 spells CSVEGSSYNEQFF. CDR3 coding DNA: TGCAGCGTTGAGGGGAGCTCCTACAATGAGCAGTTCTTC.

This clone was counted a few times. Sequence at one end of the junction differs from germline and may be a read error. This chain connects TRBV6-5 to TRBJ2-7; possible D gene TRBD2, 6 bases. Germline CDR1 is MNHEY and CDR2 is SVGAGI. The length of the CDR3 is 14 residues. The DNA for the CDR3 is TGTGCCATCAGTAGGAGGGAAGGGGCCCACGAGCAGTACTTC. It specifies CAISRREGAHEQYF.

This clone has more than one count but fewer than ten. The chain is built from TRBV5-1 and TRBJ2-7, with 7 bases aligning to TRBD1. J was trimmed by 2 bases and V by 4 bases; bases with no gene match: 9. Germline V gives CDR1 SGHRS, CDR2 YFSETQ. The CDR3 runs 15 residues. CDR3 residues: CASSKTRDRTYEQYF. The DNA of the CDR3 is TGCGCCAGCAGCAAAACCCGGGACAGAACCTACGAGCAGTACTTC. Full variable domain (outside the CDR3, taken from reference TRBV5-1 and TRBJ2-7): KAGVTQTPRYLIKTRGQQVTLSCSPISGHRSVSWYQQTPGQGLQFLFEYFSETQRNKGNFPGRFSGRQFSNSRSEMNVSTLELGDSALYLCASSKTRDRTYEQYFGPGTRLTVT.

This clone was found a few times. V is TRBV5-1 and J is TRBJ2-1; 7 nucleotides match TRBD2. Unmatched junction bases numbered 6, after V lost 0 bases and J lost 9 bases. Germline CDR1 SGHRS, CDR2 YFSETQ. This CDR3 region has 14 residues. CDR3 bases: TGCGCCAGCAGCTTGGGACTAGCCTCCCCTGAGCAGTTCTTC. This gives the protein CASSLGLASPEQFF.

This clone has a handful of counts. This chain connects TRBV28 to TRBJ1-1; unclear D gene. CDR1 MDHEN and CDR2 SYDVKM come from the germline V gene. The CDR3 extends over 18 amino acids. V gave up 2 bases and J gave up 5 bases, with 24 bases separating them. CDR3 nucleotides: TGTGCCAGCAGTTTAGCCGGCTCGGGGAGCCCAAAGAGGACTGAAGCTTTCTTT. Amino acids: CASSLAGSGSPKRTEAFF. The complete variable domain, with remaining parts taken from reference TRBV28 and TRBJ1-1, reads DVKVTQSSRYLVKRTGEKVFLECVQDMDHENMFWYRQDPGLGLRLIYFSYDVKMKEKGDIPEGYSVSREKKERFSLILESASTNQTSMYLCASSLAGSGSPKRTEAFFGQGTRLTVV.

The chain links TRBV5-6 to TRBJ1-5, with a tentative D call TRBD1 (6 bases). From germline, CDR1 is SGHDT and CDR2 YYEEEE. The CDR3 has 16 residues. Trimming left V 1 base short and J 2 bases short, with 13 bases between. The CDR3 region has the DNA TGTGCCAGCAGCTTGCGCACAGGGAAGGGCAATCAGCCCCAGCATTTT. Translated, it gives CASSLRTGKGNQPQHF.

This clone has a handful of counts. This chain connects TRBV4-2 to TRBJ1-5, with D unresolved. The length of the CDR3 is 14 residues. Germline V gives CDR1 LGHNA, CDR2 YNFKEQ. Trimming took 4 bases from V and 4 from J, leaving 11 bases between them. CDR3 loop: CASSPDAANQPQHF. CDR3 DNA: TGTGCCAGCAGCCCCGACGCGGCTAATCAGCCCCAGCATTTT.

This clone came up a few times. The chain has TRBV7-2 and TRBJ2-1, with 7 positions matching TRBD1. The CDR3 covers 17 residues. CDR1 is SGHTA, CDR2 FQGNSA, per germline. V shed 5 bases and J 6 bases; nucleotides not matched to a gene: 16. DNA of the CDR3: TGTGCCAGCAGCCACCTCTCCCCAGGGACAGTAGGCAATGAGCAGTTCTTC. It yields the protein CASSHLSPGTVGNEQFF.

The chain is built from TRBV19 and TRBJ2-1; D unclear. The CDR3 loop spans 14 amino acids. V was cut by 3 bases and J by 0 bases, with 6 bases left in between. The germline gives CDR1 LNHDA, CDR2 SQIVND (reference sequence). CDR3 residues: CASSMRNSYNEQFF. CDR3 nucleotides: TGTGCCAGTAGTATGCGTAACTCCTACAATGAGCAGTTCTTC.

In its sample, this clone was seen once. The chain combines TRBV4-3 with TRBJ1-4; 10 bases agree with TRBD1. The J segment lost 6 bases and the V segment lost 0 bases, leaving 7 bases of the junction unmatched. The CDR3 runs to 17 residues. CDR1 is LGHNA and CDR2 is YSLEER in the germline V gene. CDR3 in amino acids: CASSQDRIGTGDEKLFF. DNA of the CDR3: TGCGCCAGCAGCCAAGATAGGATTGGGACAGGGGATGAAAAACTGTTTTTT.

The chain joins TRBV14 to TRBJ2-7; D gene ambiguous. The CDR3 totals 13 residues. Trimming pared 5 bases from V and 6 bases from J, leaving 14 bases between. Germline V gene sequence: CDR1 SGHDN, CDR2 FVKESK. The CDR3 protein is CASSFSSTSEQYF. DNA for the CDR3: TGTGCCAGCAGCTTCTCATCGACCAGCGAGCAGTACTTC.

The chain uses TRBV6-1 and TRBJ2-4; D is ambiguous. CDR1 and CDR2 (germline): MNHNS, SASEGT. There are 13 residues in the CDR3. The ends were cut back, 9 bases at V and 0 bases at J, with 9 bases in the middle. CDR3 coding DNA: TGTGCCAGTCGTCCCCTAGCCAAAAACATTCAGTACTTC. Translation: CASRPLAKNIQYF.

V gene TRBV19 combines with J gene TRBJ2-1; TRBD1 agrees at 7 bases. The V gene end was trimmed by 7 bases and the J gene end by 4 bases; junction bases not matched to a gene: 7. Looked up from germline, CDR1 is LNHDA and CDR2 is SQIVND (reference sequence). The CDR3 loop spans 14 amino acids. CDR3 sequence: CASTRQGSYNEQFF. The CDR3 nucleotides are TGTGCCAGTACCCGACAGGGTTCTTACAATGAGCAGTTCTTC. Together with reference TRBV19 and TRBJ2-1, the CDR3 gives the full variable domain: DGGITQSPKYLFRKEGQNVTLSCEQNLNHDAMYWYRQDPGQGLRLIYYSQIVNDFQKGDIAEGYSVSREKKESFPLTVTSAQKNPTAFYLCASTRQGSYNEQFFGPGTRLTVL.

This clone was counted a few times. The rearrangement joins TRBV15 to TRBJ2-1; D is perhaps TRBD1 (5 bases). Germline values: CDR1 LNHNV, CDR2 YYDKDF (reference sequence). Trimming took 0 bases from V and 5 from J, leaving 17 bases between them. This CDR3 has 17 residues. The CDR3 DNA is TGTGCCACCAGCAGAGATCAGTGGGGCCTTGGAAACAATGAGCAGTTCTTC. This encodes CATSRDQWGLGNNEQFF.

The V call is TRBV6-6, the J call TRBJ2-7; TRBD2 aligns across 9 bases. With 2 bases clipped from V and 5 bases from J, the junction kept 7 bases outside the gene matches. This CDR3 comprises 15 residues. Germline V gene lookup returns CDR1 MNHNY and CDR2 SVGAGI (reference sequence). The chain's CDR3 is CASSYGLAGRNEQYF. As DNA, the CDR3 is TGTGCCAGCAGTTACGGTCTAGCGGGAAGGAACGAGCAGTACTTC.